The 8 T cell receptor beta chains reported below all come from one sample, sequenced in a study of T cell changes during pregnancy in multiple sclerosis (dated by TCRdb to 2018 to 2020). Receptor amplification or capture employed the immunoSEQ multiplex PCR assay. TCRdb retrieved this table from immuneACCESS and kept in-frame rearrangements only. Not all clones are present; in checked studies, unresolved V genes account for under half, and no reason is known for the remainder. A total of about 83,000 clones appear in this sample, about 95% of them only once. The ten most abundant clones make up 0.85% to 1.2% of the sample. The material was peripheral blood, obtained in the second trimester of pregnancy. The source is a female donor with multiple sclerosis, enrolled in a pregnancy study.

V and J are TRBV4-1 and TRBJ2-3; a weak D match, TRBD2 (6 bases). Germline-derived CDR1 and CDR2 are MGHRA and YSYEKL. The V end lost 4 bases, the J end lost 1 base, and 18 bases lay between the germline ends. This CDR3 is built from 17 residues. This CDR3 reads CASSPRDSAWGTDTQYF. The CDR3 DNA is TGCGCCAGCAGCCCTCGGGACTCCGCTTGGGGCACAGATACGCAGTATTTT.

The table lists this clone with many counts. The chain joins TRBV27 to TRBJ2-1; 8 bases map to TRBD1. V was clipped by 7 bases and J by 9 bases; unmatched bases: 11. Germline V CDR1 and CDR2: MNHEY, SMNVEV (reference sequence). The CDR3 extends over 14 amino acids. The CDR3 is CASTQGAGFGEQFF. The CDR3, as DNA: TGTGCCAGCACTCAGGGGGCAGGATTTGGTGAGCAGTTCTTC.

The genes are TRBV18 and TRBJ2-5; tentatively, D is TRBD1 (6 bases). This CDR3 comprises 15 residues. The V gene's germline CDR1 is KGHSH and CDR2 LQKENI. V lost 3 bases and J lost 2, with 13 bases in between. The CDR3: CASSPRQGLQETQYF. In DNA form, the CDR3 reads TGTGCCAGCTCACCCCGCCAGGGGCTACAAGAGACCCAGTACTTC.

The V gene is TRBV18, the J gene TRBJ2-3; D remains unclear. Per the germline V gene, CDR1 is KGHSH and CDR2 is LQKENI. The CDR3 contains 16 residues. V shed 1 base and J shed 5 bases, with 16 bases lying between them. CDR3 nucleotide sequence: TGTGCCAGCTCACCACTGGTAGCTGGTTTACAAGATACGCAGTATTTT. Its protein is CASSPLVAGLQDTQYF.

The chain is built from TRBV5-1 and TRBJ1-3; 7 positions match TRBD1. The CDR3 totals 14 residues. CDR1 SGHRS and CDR2 YFSETQ come from the germline V gene. Unmatched junction bases numbered 5, after V lost 4 bases and J lost 4 bases. The DNA of the CDR3 is TGCGCCAGCAGCCCGACAGGGAAAGGAAACACCATATATTTT. Its protein is CASSPTGKGNTIYF. Variable domain in full (rest from reference TRBV5-1 and TRBJ1-3): KAGVTQTPRYLIKTRGQQVTLSCSPISGHRSVSWYQQTPGQGLQFLFEYFSETQRNKGNFPGRFSGRQFSNSRSEMNVSTLELGDSALYLCASSPTGKGNTIYFGEGSWLTVV.

The chain is built from TRBV7-8 and TRBJ2-3; a weak D match, TRBD2 (6 bases). V was trimmed by 3 bases and J by 0 bases, leaving 13 bases between them. This CDR3 spans 16 amino acids. Germline CDR1 reads SGHVS; CDR2 reads FQNEAQ. The DNA for the CDR3 is TGTGCCAGCAGCTTTTATGTCGGAGGGAGCACAGATACGCAGTATTTT. Its translation: CASSFYVGGSTDTQYF.

This chain connects TRBV28 to TRBJ2-5, with 9 bases matching TRBD2. With V trimmed by 3 bases and J by 4 bases, 6 bases remained unmatched. The CDR3 runs to 15 residues. Germline CDR1 and CDR2: MDHEN and SYDVKM. The CDR3 nucleotides read TGTGCCAGCAGTTTGCCTAGCGGGGTTCTAGAGACCCAGTACTTC. It specifies CASSLPSGVLETQYF.

The chain couples TRBV27 to TRBJ1-1; D remains ambiguous. Germline V gene data show CDR1 as MNHEY and CDR2 as SMNVEV (reference sequence). This CDR3 comprises 10 residues. The V end was cut by 8 bases, the J end by 3 bases, with 4 bases between. CDR3 amino acids: CASPYTEAFF. Here the CDR3 DNA reads TGTGCCAGCCCCTACACTGAAGCTTTCTTT.